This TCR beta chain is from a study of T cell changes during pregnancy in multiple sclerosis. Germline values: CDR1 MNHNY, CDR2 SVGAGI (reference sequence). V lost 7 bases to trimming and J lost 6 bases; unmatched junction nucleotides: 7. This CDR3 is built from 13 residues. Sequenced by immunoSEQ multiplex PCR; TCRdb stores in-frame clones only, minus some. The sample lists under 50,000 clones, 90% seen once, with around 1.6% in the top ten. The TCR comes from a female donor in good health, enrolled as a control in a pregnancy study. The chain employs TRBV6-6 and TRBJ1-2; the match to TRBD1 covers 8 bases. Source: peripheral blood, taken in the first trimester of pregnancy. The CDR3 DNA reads TGTGCCAGCACCAATGACAGGGGAGATGGCTACACCTTC. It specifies CASTNDRGDGYTF.